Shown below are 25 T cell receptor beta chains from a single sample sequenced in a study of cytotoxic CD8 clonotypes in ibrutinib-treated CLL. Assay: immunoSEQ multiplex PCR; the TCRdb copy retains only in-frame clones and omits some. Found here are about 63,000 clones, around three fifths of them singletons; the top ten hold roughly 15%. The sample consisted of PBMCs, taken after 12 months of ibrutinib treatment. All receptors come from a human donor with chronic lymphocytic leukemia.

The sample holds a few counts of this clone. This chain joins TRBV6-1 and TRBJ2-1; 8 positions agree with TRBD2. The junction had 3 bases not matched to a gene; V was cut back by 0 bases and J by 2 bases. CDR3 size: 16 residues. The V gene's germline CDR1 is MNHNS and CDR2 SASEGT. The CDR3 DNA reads TGTGCCAGCAGTGAAGCGTGGGGACTAGCCTACAATGAGCAGTTCTTC. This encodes CASSEAWGLAYNEQFF.

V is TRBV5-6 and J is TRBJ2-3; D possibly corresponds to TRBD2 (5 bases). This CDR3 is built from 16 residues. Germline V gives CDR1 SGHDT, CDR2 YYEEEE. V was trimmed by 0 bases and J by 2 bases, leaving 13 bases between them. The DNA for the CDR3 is TGTGCCAGCAGCTTGGTCGGGGATTCAGTCACAGATACGCAGTATTTT. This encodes CASSLVGDSVTDTQYF.

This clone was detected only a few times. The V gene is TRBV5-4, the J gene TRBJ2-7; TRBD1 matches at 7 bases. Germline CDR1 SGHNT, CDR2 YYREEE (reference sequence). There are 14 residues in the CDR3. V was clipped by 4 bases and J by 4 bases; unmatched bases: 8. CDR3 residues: CASSHSGGVYEQYF. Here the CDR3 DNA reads TGTGCCAGCAGCCATTCAGGGGGTGTATACGAGCAGTACTTC.

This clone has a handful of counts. CDR3 nucleotides: TGTGCCAGCAGTGATCAGGGTCCCACCGGGGCCAACGTCCTGACTTTC. Translating it yields CASSDQGPTGANVLTF. This chain joins TRBV25-1 and TRBJ2-6, with a possible D match to TRBD1 (5 bases). Germline-derived CDR1 and CDR2 are MGHDK and SYGVNS. Between the trimmed V and J ends, which lost 3 bases and 4 bases, there was a span of 13 bases. CDR3 length equals 16 residues.

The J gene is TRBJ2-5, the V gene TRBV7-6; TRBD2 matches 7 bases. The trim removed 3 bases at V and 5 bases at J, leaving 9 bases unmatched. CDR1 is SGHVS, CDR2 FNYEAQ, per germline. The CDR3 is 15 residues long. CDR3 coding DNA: TGTGCCAGCAGCTTCGGGGAGGGCCTTGCTGAGACCCAGTACTTC. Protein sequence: CASSFGEGLAETQYF.

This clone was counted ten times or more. This chain's CDR3 is CASSEAGQQNQPQHF. The CDR3 nucleotides are TGTGCCAGCAGTGAAGCCGGGCAGCAGAATCAGCCCCAGCATTTT. The J gene is TRBJ1-5, the V gene TRBV6-1; the D is unclear. The CDR3 extends over 15 amino acids. V was cut by 0 bases and J by 4 bases, with 10 bases left in between. Germline V gene data show CDR1 as MNHNS and CDR2 as SASEGT.

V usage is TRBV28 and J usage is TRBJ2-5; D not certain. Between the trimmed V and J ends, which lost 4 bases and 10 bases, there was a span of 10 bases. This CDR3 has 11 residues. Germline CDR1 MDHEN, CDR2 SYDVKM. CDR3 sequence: CASSSSLVQYF. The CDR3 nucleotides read TGTGCCAGCAGTTCTAGTCTCGTCCAGTACTTC.

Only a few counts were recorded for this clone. The DNA of the CDR3 is TGTGCCTCGTTGGCGGAGGACAGGCACAATCAGCCCCAGCATTTT. Translated, it gives CASLAEDRHNQPQHF. This rearrangement joins TRBV10-3 to TRBJ1-5; 7 positions agree with TRBD1. This CDR3 spans 15 amino acids. Germline V gene sequence: CDR1 ENHRY, CDR2 SYGVKD. With 11 bases clipped from V and 3 bases from J, the junction kept 13 bases outside the gene matches.

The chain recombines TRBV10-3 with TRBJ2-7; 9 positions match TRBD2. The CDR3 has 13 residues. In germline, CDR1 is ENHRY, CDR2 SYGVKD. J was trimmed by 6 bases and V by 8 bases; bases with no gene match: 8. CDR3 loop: CAISGLAGSEQYV. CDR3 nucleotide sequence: TGTGCCATCTCTGGTCTAGCGGGGTCCGAGCAGTACGTC.

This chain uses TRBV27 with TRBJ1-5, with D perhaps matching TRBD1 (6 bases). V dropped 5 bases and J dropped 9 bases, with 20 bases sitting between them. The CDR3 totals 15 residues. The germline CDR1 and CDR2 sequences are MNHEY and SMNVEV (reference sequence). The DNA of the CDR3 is TGTGCCAGCAGTGATCTCAGGGGTGGGGATTCGCCCCAGCATTTT. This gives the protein CASSDLRGGDSPQHF.

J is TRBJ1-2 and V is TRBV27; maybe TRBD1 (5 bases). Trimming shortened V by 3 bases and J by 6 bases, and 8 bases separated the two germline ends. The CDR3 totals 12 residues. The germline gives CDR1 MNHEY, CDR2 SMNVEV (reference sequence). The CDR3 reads CASSFRGNGYTF. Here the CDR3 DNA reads TGTGCCAGCAGTTTTCGGGGGAATGGCTACACCTTC.

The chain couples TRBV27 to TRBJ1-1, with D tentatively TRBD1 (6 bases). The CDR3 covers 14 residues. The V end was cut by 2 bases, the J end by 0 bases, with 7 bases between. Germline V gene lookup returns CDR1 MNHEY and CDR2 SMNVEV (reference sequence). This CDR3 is CASSLQGLNTEAFF. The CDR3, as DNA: TGTGCCAGCAGTTTACAGGGGTTGAACACTGAAGCTTTCTTT.

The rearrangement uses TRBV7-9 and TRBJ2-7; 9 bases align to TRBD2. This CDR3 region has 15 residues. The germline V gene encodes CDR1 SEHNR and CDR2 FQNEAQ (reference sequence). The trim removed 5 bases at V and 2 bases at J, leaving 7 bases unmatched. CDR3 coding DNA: TGTGCCAGCAGCAACCTAGCGGGATCGCCCTACGAGCAGTACTTC. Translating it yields CASSNLAGSPYEQYF.

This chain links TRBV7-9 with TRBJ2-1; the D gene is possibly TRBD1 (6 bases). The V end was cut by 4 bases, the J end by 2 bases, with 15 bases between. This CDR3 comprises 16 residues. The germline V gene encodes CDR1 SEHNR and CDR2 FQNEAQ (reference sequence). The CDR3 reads CASSSGQTSTYNEQFF. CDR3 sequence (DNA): TGTGCCAGCAGCTCCGGACAGACCTCCACCTACAATGAGCAGTTCTTC.

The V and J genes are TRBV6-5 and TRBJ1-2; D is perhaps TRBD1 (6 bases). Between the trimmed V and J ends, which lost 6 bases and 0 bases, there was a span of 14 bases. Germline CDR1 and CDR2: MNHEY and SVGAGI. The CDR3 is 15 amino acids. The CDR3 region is CASSFNREANYGYTF. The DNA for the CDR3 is TGTGCCAGCAGCTTCAACAGGGAAGCTAACTATGGCTACACCTTC.

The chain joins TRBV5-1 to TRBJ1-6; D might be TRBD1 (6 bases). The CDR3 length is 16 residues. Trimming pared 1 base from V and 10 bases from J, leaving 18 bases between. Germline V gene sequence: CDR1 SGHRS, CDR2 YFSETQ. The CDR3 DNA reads TGCGCCAGCAGCTTGCCGCCTTTAGGGGGAGTATCACCCCTCCACTTT. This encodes CASSLPPLGGVSPLHF.

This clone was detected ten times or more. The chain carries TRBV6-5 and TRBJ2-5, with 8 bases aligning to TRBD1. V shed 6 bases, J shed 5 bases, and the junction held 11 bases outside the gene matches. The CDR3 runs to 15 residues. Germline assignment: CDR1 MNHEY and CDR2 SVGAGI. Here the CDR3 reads CASSPSQGAGETQYF. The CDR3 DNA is TGTGCCAGCAGCCCCAGCCAGGGGGCAGGGGAGACCCAGTACTTC.

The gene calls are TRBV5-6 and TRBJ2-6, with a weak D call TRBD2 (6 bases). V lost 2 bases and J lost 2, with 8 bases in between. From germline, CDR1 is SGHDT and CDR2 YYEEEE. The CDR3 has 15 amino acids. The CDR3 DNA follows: TGTGCCAGCAGCTTCTGGGGGGCTGGGGCCAACGTCCTGACTTTC. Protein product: CASSFWGAGANVLTF.

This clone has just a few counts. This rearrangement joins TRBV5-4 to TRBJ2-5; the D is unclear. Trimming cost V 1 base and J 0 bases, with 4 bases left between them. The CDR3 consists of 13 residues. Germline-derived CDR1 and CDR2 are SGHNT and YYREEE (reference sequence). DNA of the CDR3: TGTGCCAGCAGCTTGACAGACCAAGAGACCCAGTACTTC. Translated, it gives CASSLTDQETQYF.

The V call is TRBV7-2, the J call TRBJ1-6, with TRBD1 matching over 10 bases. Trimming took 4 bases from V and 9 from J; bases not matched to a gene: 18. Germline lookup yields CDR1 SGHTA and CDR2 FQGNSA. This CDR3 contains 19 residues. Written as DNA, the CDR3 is TGTGCCAGCAGCTCGCCCCGAGGACAGGGGGTAACCTGGGGTTCACCCCTCCACTTT. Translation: CASSSPRGQGVTWGSPLHF.

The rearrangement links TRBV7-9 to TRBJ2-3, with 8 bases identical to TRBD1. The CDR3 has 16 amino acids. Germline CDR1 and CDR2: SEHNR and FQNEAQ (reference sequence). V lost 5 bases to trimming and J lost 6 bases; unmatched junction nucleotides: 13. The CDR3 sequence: CASSPDRGRGLDTQYF. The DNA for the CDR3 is TGTGCCAGCAGCCCCGATCGGGGCAGGGGGCTGGATACGCAGTATTTT. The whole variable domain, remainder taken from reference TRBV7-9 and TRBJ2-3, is DTGVSQNPRHKITKRGQNVTFRCDPISEHNRLYWYRQTLGQGPEFLTYFQNEAQLEKSRLLSDRFSAERPKGSFSTLEIQRTEQGDSAMYLCASSPDRGRGLDTQYFGPGTRLTVL.

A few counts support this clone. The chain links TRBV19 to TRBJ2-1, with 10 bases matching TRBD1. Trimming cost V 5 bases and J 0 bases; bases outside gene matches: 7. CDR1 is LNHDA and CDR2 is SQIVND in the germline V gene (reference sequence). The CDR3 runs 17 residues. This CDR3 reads CASSGGQGTSSYNEQFF. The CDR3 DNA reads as TGTGCCAGTAGTGGGGGACAGGGGACAAGCTCCTACAATGAGCAGTTCTTC.

This CDR3 reads CASSVRDTGTGAEKLFF. The CDR3 nucleotides are TGTGCCAGTAGTGTCCGAGACACCGGGACAGGGGCAGAAAAACTGTTTTTT. This chain uses TRBV19 with TRBJ1-4; 10 bases match TRBD1. Trimming at V came to 5 bases and at J to 8 bases, leaving 14 bases not matched to a gene. CDR3 length: 17 residues. Germline CDR1 and CDR2: LNHDA and SQIVND (reference sequence).

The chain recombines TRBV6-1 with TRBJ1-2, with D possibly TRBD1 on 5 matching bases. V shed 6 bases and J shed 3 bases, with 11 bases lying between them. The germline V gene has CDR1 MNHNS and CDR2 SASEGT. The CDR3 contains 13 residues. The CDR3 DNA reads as TGTGCCAGCAGGGCCGACAGCCACTATGGCTACACCTTC. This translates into CASRADSHYGYTF.

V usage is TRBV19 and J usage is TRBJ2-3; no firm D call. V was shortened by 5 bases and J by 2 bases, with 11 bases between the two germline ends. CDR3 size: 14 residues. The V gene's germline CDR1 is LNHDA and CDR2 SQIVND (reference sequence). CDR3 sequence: CASSVGPFTDTQYF. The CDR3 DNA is TGTGCCAGTAGTGTCGGACCATTCACAGATACGCAGTATTTT.